The present entry profiles one T cell receptor beta chain with its context. This CDR3 is also generated by other DNA sequences in the sample. The data are from a study of blood T cell repertoires in COVID-19. Sequencing was performed with immunoSEQ multiplex PCR; in TCRdb, only in-frame clones are kept and a portion is missing. The top ten hold less than 2.5% of the sample, which has roughly 340,000 clones, around 87% seen once. Those enrolled, adults aged about 18 to 89 years, came from around 25 US areas. This CDR3 spans 13 amino acids. Trimming removed 0 bases from V and 8 bases from J, with 5 bases in between. CDR1 SGHAT and CDR2 FQNNGV come from the germline V gene.

The V gene is TRBV11-2, the J gene TRBJ1-6, with D unresolved. The sequence was collected from a middle-aged man in a cohort exposed to, infected with or recovered from COVID-19 (not recorded which). Sequencing was carried out using PBMCs or T cells enriched from blood (not recorded which). The CDR3, as DNA: TGTGCCAGCAGCTTAGATCGGGATTCACCCCTCCACTTT. This codes for CASSLDRDSPLHF.